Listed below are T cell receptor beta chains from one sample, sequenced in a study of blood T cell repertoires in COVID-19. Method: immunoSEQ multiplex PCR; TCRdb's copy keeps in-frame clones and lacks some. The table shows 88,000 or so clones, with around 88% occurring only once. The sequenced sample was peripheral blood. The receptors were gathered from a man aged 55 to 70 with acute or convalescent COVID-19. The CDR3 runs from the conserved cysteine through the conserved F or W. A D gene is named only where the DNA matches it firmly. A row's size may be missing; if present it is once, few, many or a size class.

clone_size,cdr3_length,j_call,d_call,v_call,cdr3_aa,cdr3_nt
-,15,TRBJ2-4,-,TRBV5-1,CASSLPGQYQNIQYF,TGCGCCAGCAGCTTGCCAGGACAGTATCAAAACATTCAGTACTTC
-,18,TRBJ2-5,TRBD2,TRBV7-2,CASSLRRLAGGSKETQYF,TGTGCCAGCAGCTTAAGGCGTCTAGCGGGAGGGTCGAAGGAGACCCAGTACTTC
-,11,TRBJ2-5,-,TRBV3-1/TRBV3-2,CASSTRLAQYF,TGTGCCAGCTCGACCAGACTAGCCCAGTACTTC
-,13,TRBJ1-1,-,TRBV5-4,CASSFTANTEAFF,TGTGCCAGCAGTTTTACAGCGAACACTGAAGCTTTCTTT
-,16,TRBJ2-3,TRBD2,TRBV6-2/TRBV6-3,CASSYVGGGGTDTQYF,TGTGCCAGCAGTTACGTCGGCGGGGGGGGCACAGATACGCAGTATTTT
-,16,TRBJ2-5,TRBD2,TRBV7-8,CASSFGSGRNLETQYF,TGTGCCAGCAGCTTTGGGAGCGGGAGGAATTTGGAGACCCAGTACTTC
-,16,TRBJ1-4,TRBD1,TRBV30,CAWKGQGATINEKLFF,TGTGCCTGGAAGGGACAGGGGGCAACGATAAATGAAAAACTGTTTTTT
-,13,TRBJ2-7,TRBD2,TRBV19,CASNSGGDYEQYF,TGTGCCAGTAATAGCGGGGGTGACTACGAGCAGTACTTC
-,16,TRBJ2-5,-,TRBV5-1,CASSFWGRGPQETQYF,TGCGCCAGCAGCTTTTGGGGGCGAGGTCCCCAAGAGACCCAGTACTTC
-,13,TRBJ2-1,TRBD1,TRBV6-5,CASSTGTAGGQFF,TGTGCCAGCAGTACCGGGACAGCTGGGGGGCAGTTCTTC
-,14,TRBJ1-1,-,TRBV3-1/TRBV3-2,CASSQAGGAVEAFF,TGTGCCAGCAGCCAAGCGGGGGGCGCGGTTGAAGCTTTCTTT
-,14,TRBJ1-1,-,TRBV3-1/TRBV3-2,CASSELQGSTEAFF,TGTGCCAGCAGCGAGCTCCAGGGAAGTACTGAAGCTTTCTTT
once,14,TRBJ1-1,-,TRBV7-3,CASSLNGGNTEAFF,TGTGCCAGCAGCTTAAACGGCGGGAACACTGAAGCTTTCTTT
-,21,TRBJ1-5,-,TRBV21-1,CASSKRDRELECRLSYQPQHF,TGTGCCAGCAGCAAACGGGACAGGGAACTCGAGTGCCGATTAAGCTATCAGCCCCAGCATTTT
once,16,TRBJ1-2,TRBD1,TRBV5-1,CASSSGGDRWHYGYTF,TGCGCCAGCAGCTCCGGAGGGGACAGGTGGCACTATGGCTACACCTTC
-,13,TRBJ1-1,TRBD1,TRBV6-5,CASKLTGSTEAFF,TGTGCCAGCAAATTGACAGGGAGCACTGAAGCTTTCTTT
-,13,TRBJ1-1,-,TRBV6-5,CASSYEVNTEAFF,TGTGCCAGCAGTTACGAGGTGAACACTGAAGCTTTCTTT
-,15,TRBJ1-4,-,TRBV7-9,CASSLAGIGYEKLFF,TGTGCCAGCAGCTTAGCCGGGATAGGATATGAAAAACTGTTTTTT
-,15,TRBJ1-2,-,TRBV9,CASSPRTEQNYGYTF,TGTGCCAGCAGCCCGCGGACAGAACAGAACTATGGCTACACCTTC
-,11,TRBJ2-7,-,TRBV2,CASSVSYEQYF,TGTGCCAGCTCTGTCTCCTACGAGCAGTACTTC
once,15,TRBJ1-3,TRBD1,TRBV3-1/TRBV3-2,CASSPGQGAGNTIYF,TGTGCCAGCAGCCCCGGACAGGGCGCTGGAAACACCATATATTTT
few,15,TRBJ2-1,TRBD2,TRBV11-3,CASSLGTSNVHEQFF,TGTGCCAGCAGCTTAGGGACTAGTAACGTCCATGAGCAGTTCTTC
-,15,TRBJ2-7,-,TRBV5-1,CASSTETDTPGEQYF,TGCGCCAGCAGCACGGAGACGGACACTCCGGGCGAGCAGTACTTC
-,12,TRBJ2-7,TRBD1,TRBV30,CAGMGQGYAQYF,TGTGCCGGTATGGGACAGGGCTACGCGCAGTACTTC
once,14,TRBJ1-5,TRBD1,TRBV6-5,CASSFRQGAQPQHF,TGTGCCAGCAGTTTCCGACAGGGGGCTCAGCCCCAGCATTTT
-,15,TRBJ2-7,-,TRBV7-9,CASSLAGRFSYEQYF,TGTGCCAGCAGCTTAGCCGGGAGATTCTCCTACGAGCAGTACTTC
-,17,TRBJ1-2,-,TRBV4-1,CASSQDVSGGQGYGYTF,TGCGCCAGCAGCCAAGATGTCTCCGGGGGGCAAGGCTATGGCTACACCTTC
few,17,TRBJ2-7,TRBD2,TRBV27,CASSRTASGSNTYEQYF,TGTGCCAGCAGTCGAACGGCTAGCGGGAGTAACACCTACGAGCAGTACTTC
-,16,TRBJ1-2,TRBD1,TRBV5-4,CASSPPRQGAIYGYTF,TGTGCCAGCAGTCCCCCTCGACAGGGGGCAATTTATGGCTACACCTTC
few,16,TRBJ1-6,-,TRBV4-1,CASSQDWGTYNSPLHF,TGCGCCAGCAGCCAAGACTGGGGGACTTATAATTCACCCCTCCACTTT
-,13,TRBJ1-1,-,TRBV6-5,CASSTTVNTEAFF,TGTGCCAGCAGTACTACTGTGAACACTGAAGCTTTCTTT
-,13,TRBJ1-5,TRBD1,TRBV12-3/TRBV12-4,CASRQGGALPQHF,TGTGCCAGCAGACAGGGGGGGGCTCTGCCCCAGCATTTT
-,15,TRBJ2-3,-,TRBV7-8,CASHTWRVSTDTQYF,TGTGCCAGTCATACTTGGCGGGTCAGCACAGATACGCAGTATTTT
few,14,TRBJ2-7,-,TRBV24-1,CATSDPRRGAEQYF,TGTGCCACCAGTGATCCCCGACGGGGTGCCGAGCAGTACTTC
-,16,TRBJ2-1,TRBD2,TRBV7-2,CASSYPPSGGSREQFF,TGTGCCAGCAGCTACCCACCAAGCGGGGGTTCTAGGGAGCAGTTCTTC
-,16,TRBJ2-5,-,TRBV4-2,CASSQVTKAGGETQYF,TGTGCCAGCAGCCAAGTTACCAAAGCAGGGGGGGAGACCCAGTACTTC
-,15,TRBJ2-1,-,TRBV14,CASSQDRGRYNEQFF,TGTGCCAGCAGCCAAGACAGGGGTCGCTACAATGAGCAGTTCTTC
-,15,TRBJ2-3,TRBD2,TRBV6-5,CASTSSGAGTDTQYF,TGTGCCAGCACCTCTAGCGGGGCGGGCACAGATACGCAGTATTTT
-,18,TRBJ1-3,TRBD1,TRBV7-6,CASSLLLGQTSSGNTIYF,TGTGCCAGCAGCTTACTCCTGGGACAGACTAGCTCTGGAAACACCATATATTTT
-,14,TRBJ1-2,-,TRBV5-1,CASSLSGRDSGYTF,TGCGCCAGCAGCTTGTCGGGGAGGGATAGTGGCTACACCTTC
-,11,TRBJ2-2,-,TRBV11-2,CASSRSGELFF,TGTGCCAGCAGCCGGAGCGGGGAGCTGTTTTTT
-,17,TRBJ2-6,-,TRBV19,CASSIRPEGTGANVLTF,TGTGCCAGTAGTATTAGGCCAGAGGGTACTGGGGCCAACGTCCTGACTTTC
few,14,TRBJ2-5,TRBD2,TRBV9,CASSGGLAGETQYF,TGTGCCAGCAGCGGGGGACTAGCGGGAGAGACCCAGTACTTC
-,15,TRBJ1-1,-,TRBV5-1,CASSWGRGALTEAFF,TGCGCCAGCAGCTGGGGCAGGGGTGCATTGACTGAAGCTTTCTTT
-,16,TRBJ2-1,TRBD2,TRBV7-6,CASSPKSGGAYNEQFF,TGTGCCAGCAGCCCCAAATCGGGGGGGGCCTACAATGAGCAGTTCTTC
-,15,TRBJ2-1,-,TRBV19,CASSIRSSGYNEQFF,TGTGCCAGTAGTATTAGGAGTAGCGGATACAATGAGCAGTTCTTC
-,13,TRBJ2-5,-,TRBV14,CASSQVYGGTQYF,TGTGCCAGCAGCCAAGTTTATGGCGGTACCCAGTACTTC
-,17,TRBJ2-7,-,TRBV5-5,CASSSRTDGTRAYEQYF,TGTGCCAGCAGCTCAAGGACCGACGGGACTCGTGCCTACGAGCAGTACTTC
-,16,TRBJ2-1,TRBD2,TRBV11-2,CASSTTLANRMDEQFF,TGTGCCAGCAGCACAACACTAGCGAACCGAATGGATGAGCAGTTCTTC
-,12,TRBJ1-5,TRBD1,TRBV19,CASSTWDSSQHF,TGTGCCAGTAGTACCTGGGACAGCTCCCAGCATTTT
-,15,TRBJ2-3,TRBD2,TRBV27,CASSFLAGGTDTQYF,TGTGCCAGCAGTTTCCTCGCGGGGGGCACAGATACGCAGTATTTT
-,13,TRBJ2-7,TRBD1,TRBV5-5,CASSRTGSYEQYF,TGTGCCAGCAGCAGGACAGGGTCCTACGAGCAGTACTTC
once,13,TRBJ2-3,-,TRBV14,CASSSQGTDTQYF,TGTGCCAGCAGCTCACAGGGCACAGATACGCAGTATTTT
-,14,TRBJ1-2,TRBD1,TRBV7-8,CASSRDRVLNGYTF,TGTGCCAGCAGCCGGGACAGGGTCCTCAATGGCTACACCTTC
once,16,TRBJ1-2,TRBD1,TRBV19,CASSPIGQGASYGYTF,TGTGCCAGTAGCCCCATCGGACAGGGGGCGAGCTATGGCTACACCTTC